This is a list of T cell receptor beta chains from one sample in a study of OX40 agonist ivuxolimab in advanced cancers. The assay was immunoSEQ multiplex PCR, and TCRdb's table has in-frame clones only and misses some. This table holds some 48,000 clones, approximately 86% found once. Source: CD4+ or CD8+ T cells sorted from blood, taken in a trial of the OX40 agonist ivuxolimab. Every receptor here comes from an adult with an advanced solid tumor such as melanoma, head and neck, liver or kidney cancer. Each CDR3 is given with its conserved first and last residue. Each record gives: V gene, D gene, J gene, clone size, CDR3 protein, CDR3 DNA. D genes are given only for firm matches. Clone size is stated in some rows and not others, as once, few, many or a class when expanded.

V: TRBV2; D: TRBD1; J: TRBJ2-3; size: -; CDR3: CASRTGGARDTQYF; DNA: TGTGCCAGCAGGACAGGGGGCGCCCGGGATACGCAGTATTTT
V: TRBV19; D: -; J: TRBJ1-5; size: -; CDR3: CASSPSDRLSSNQPQHF; DNA: TGTGCCAGTAGTCCCTCGGACAGACTATCTAGCAATCAGCCCCAGCATTTT
V: TRBV30; D: TRBD2; J: TRBJ2-1; size: -; CDR3: CAWSGLAGGLYNEQFF; DNA: TGTGCCTGGAGTGGACTAGCGGGGGGCCTTTACAATGAGCAGTTCTTC
V: TRBV7-6; D: TRBD2; J: TRBJ2-1; size: -; CDR3: CASSLGGGVREQFF; DNA: TGTGCCAGCAGCTTAGGGGGGGGAGTGAGGGAGCAGTTCTTC
V: TRBV2; D: -; J: TRBJ1-2; size: -; CDR3: CASSDPGTIYGYTF; DNA: TGTGCCAGCAGTGACCCGGGGACAATCTATGGCTACACCTTC
V: TRBV2; D: -; J: TRBJ2-5; size: once; CDR3: CASRGPLQETQYF; DNA: TGTGCCAGCAGGGGACCCTTACAAGAGACCCAGTACTTC
V: TRBV18; D: -; J: TRBJ2-7; size: -; CDR3: CASSPSGRQYSYEQYF; DNA: TGTGCCAGCTCACCCTCGGGACGGCAATACTCCTACGAGCAGTACTTC
V: TRBV2; D: TRBD2; J: TRBJ2-2; size: -; CDR3: CASTKRGPTGELFF; DNA: TGTGCCAGCACCAAGCGGGGACCCACCGGGGAGCTGTTTTTT
V: TRBV10-3; D: -; J: TRBJ1-2; size: few; CDR3: CAIRDRDTFGAF; DNA: TGTGCCATCAGAGACCGGGACACCTTCGGGGCCTTC
V: TRBV5-5; D: -; J: TRBJ1-2; size: -; CDR3: CASSLWIGSSYGYTF; DNA: TGTGCCAGCAGCTTGTGGATAGGGTCCTCTTATGGCTACACCTTC
V: TRBV7-2; D: -; J: TRBJ2-3; size: -; CDR3: CASSLRLGNTDTQYF; DNA: TGTGCCAGCAGCTTACGTTTGGGCAACACAGATACGCAGTATTTT
V: TRBV6-5; D: -; J: TRBJ1-2; size: -; CDR3: CASSKGTLANYGYTF; DNA: TGTGCCAGCAGTAAGGGGACATTAGCTAACTATGGCTACACCTTC
V: TRBV10-3; D: -; J: TRBJ1-1; size: -; CDR3: CAIRTDTEAFF; DNA: TGTGCCATCAGGACCGACACTGAAGCTTTCTTT
V: TRBV19; D: TRBD1; J: TRBJ1-5; size: -; CDR3: CASSIYLQGSNQPQHF; DNA: TGTGCCAGTAGTATCTACTTACAGGGGAGCAATCAGCCCCAGCATTTT
V: TRBV7-8; D: -; J: TRBJ1-1; size: -; CDR3: CASSLGIQNTEAFF; DNA: TGTGCCAGCAGCTTAGGGATTCAGAACACTGAAGCTTTCTTT
V: TRBV7-3; D: TRBD2; J: TRBJ2-3; size: -; CDR3: CASSPTSGSADTQYF; DNA: TGTGCCAGCAGCCCGACTAGCGGGAGCGCAGATACGCAGTATTTT
V: TRBV14; D: TRBD1; J: TRBJ1-2; size: -; CDR3: CASSRQGINYGYTF; DNA: TGTGCCAGCAGTCGACAGGGGATTAACTATGGCTACACCTTC
V: TRBV18; D: TRBD2; J: TRBJ2-3; size: few; CDR3: CASSPGSLAADTQYF; DNA: TGTGCCAGCTCACCAGGTTCGCTAGCGGCAGATACGCAGTATTTT
V: TRBV7-7; D: -; J: TRBJ1-6; size: -; CDR3: CASSLAAKDSPLHF; DNA: TGTGCCAGCAGCTTAGCCGCTAAGGATTCACCCCTCCACTTT
V: TRBV4-1; D: TRBD1; J: TRBJ2-1; size: -; CDR3: CASSLRQGSTYNEQFF; DNA: TGCGCCAGCAGCCTACGACAGGGTAGTACCTACAATGAGCAGTTCTTC
V: TRBV5-1; D: TRBD1; J: TRBJ1-2; size: -; CDR3: CASSPDRGGYTF; DNA: TGCGCCAGCAGCCCCGACAGGGGTGGCTACACCTTC
V: TRBV4-3; D: TRBD2; J: TRBJ2-7; size: -; CDR3: CASSQTLSGKNTYEQYF; DNA: TGCGCCAGCAGCCAAACCCTGAGCGGGAAGAACACCTACGAGCAGTACTTC
V: TRBV27; D: TRBD1; J: TRBJ2-3; size: once; CDR3: CASSLGQGAVGDTQYF; DNA: TGTGCCAGCAGTTTGGGACAGGGGGCAGTCGGGGATACGCAGTATTTT
V: TRBV11-3; D: -; J: TRBJ2-3; size: -; CDR3: CASSPATDTQYF; DNA: TGTGCCAGCAGCCCCGCCACAGATACGCAGTATTTT
V: TRBV6-6; D: TRBD1; J: TRBJ2-5; size: -; CDR3: CASSSGTGTGTQYF; DNA: TGTGCCAGCAGTTCCGGGACAGGGACGGGGACCCAGTACTTC
V: TRBV11-3; D: TRBD2; J: TRBJ2-1; size: -; CDR3: CASSRAPSGGEQFF; DNA: TGTGCCAGCAGCCGAGCCCCTAGCGGGGGAGAGCAGTTCTTC
V: TRBV5-4; D: -; J: TRBJ2-3; size: -; CDR3: CASSLGPENTDTQYF; DNA: TGTGCCAGCAGCTTGGGTCCAGAAAACACAGATACGCAGTATTTT
V: TRBV27; D: -; J: TRBJ1-1; size: -; CDR3: CASSLSQGQMNTEAFF; DNA: TGTGCCAGCAGTTTATCCCAGGGGCAGATGAACACTGAAGCTTTCTTT
V: TRBV19; D: TRBD1; J: TRBJ1-5; size: -; CDR3: CASSIGGGGQPQHF; DNA: TGTGCCAGTAGTATTGGAGGGGGCGGTCAGCCCCAGCATTTT
V: TRBV6-1; D: -; J: TRBJ2-3; size: -; CDR3: CASSEKGDTQYF; DNA: TGTGCCAGCAGTGAAAAGGGAGATACGCAGTATTTT
V: TRBV7-3; D: TRBD1; J: TRBJ1-1; size: -; CDR3: CASSPGGVGTEAFF; DNA: TGTGCCAGCAGCCCAGGGGGGGTGGGCACTGAAGCTTTCTTT
V: TRBV2; D: TRBD2; J: TRBJ2-7; size: -; CDR3: CASMAGLANSYEQYF; DNA: TGTGCCAGCATGGCCGGACTAGCGAACTCCTACGAGCAGTACTTC
V: TRBV14; D: TRBD2; J: TRBJ2-2; size: -; CDR3: CASSTRLAGAGGELFF; DNA: TGTGCCAGCAGCACCCGACTAGCGGGAGCGGGCGGGGAGCTGTTTTTT
V: TRBV5-4; D: -; J: TRBJ1-3; size: -; CDR3: CASSLGGASGNTIYF; DNA: TGTGCCAGCAGCTTGGGGGGGGCATCTGGAAACACCATATATTTT
V: TRBV29-1; D: -; J: TRBJ1-1; size: -; CDR3: CSVVGRMNTEAFF; DNA: TGCAGCGTTGTTGGGCGGATGAACACTGAAGCTTTCTTT
V: TRBV7-9; D: -; J: TRBJ1-2; size: -; CDR3: CASSSHRVMDGYTF; DNA: TGTGCCAGCAGCTCGCACAGGGTTATGGATGGCTACACCTTC
V: TRBV5-1; D: TRBD1; J: TRBJ1-2; size: -; CDR3: CASTIGQAHGYTF; DNA: TGCGCCAGCACCATCGGACAGGCCCATGGCTACACCTTC
V: TRBV2; D: TRBD2; J: TRBJ2-2; size: -; CDR3: CASSGLASGIGELFF; DNA: TGTGCCAGCAGTGGTTTGGCTAGCGGGATCGGGGAGCTGTTTTTT
V: TRBV4-1; D: -; J: TRBJ1-1; size: -; CDR3: CASSQDSTEAFF; DNA: TGCGCCAGCAGCCAAGATTCCACTGAAGCTTTCTTT
V: TRBV10-3; D: TRBD1; J: TRBJ2-7; size: -; CDR3: CAISRDSSSYEQYF; DNA: TGTGCCATCAGTAGGGACAGCAGCTCCTACGAGCAGTACTTC
V: TRBV30; D: -; J: TRBJ2-6; size: -; CDR3: CAWSLQGPSGANVLTF; DNA: TGTGCCTGGAGTTTACAGGGTCCCTCTGGGGCCAACGTCCTGACTTTC
V: TRBV11-2; D: TRBD1; J: TRBJ2-7; size: -; CDR3: CASSLSRGTGEYEQYF; DNA: TGTGCCAGCAGCTTAAGCCGGGGGACAGGGGAATACGAGCAGTACTTC
V: TRBV12-5; D: TRBD2; J: TRBJ2-7; size: -; CDR3: CASGAVSGGSSYEQYF; DNA: TGTGCTAGTGGTGCGGTCAGCGGCGGGAGTTCTTACGAGCAGTACTTC
V: TRBV5-4; D: -; J: TRBJ2-2; size: -; CDR3: CASSRSGVGTGELFF; DNA: TGTGCCAGCAGCCGATCTGGGGTGGGAACCGGGGAGCTGTTTTTT